Following are 15 T cell receptor beta chains from one sample sequenced in a study of blood T cell repertoires in COVID-19. The protocol was immunoSEQ multiplex PCR, while the TCRdb copy is restricted to in-frame clones and leaves out a portion. The table shows over 250,000 clones, with around 88% occurring only once. The sample consisted of peripheral blood. The source is a woman in her seventies with COVID-19, enrolled during active disease.

The V gene is TRBV4-3, the J gene TRBJ2-5; TRBD2 might be the D (6 bases). V shed 0 bases and J shed 4 bases, with 9 bases lying between them. The CDR3 has 14 residues. Germline CDR1 reads LGHNA; CDR2 reads YSLEER. CDR3 sequence reads: CASSQDVGGETQYF. The CDR3, as DNA: TGCGCCAGCAGCCAAGATGTGGGGGGAGAGACCCAGTACTTC.

The J gene is TRBJ1-5, the V gene TRBV18; a possible D gene is TRBD1 (5 bases). Germline CDR1 reads KGHSH; CDR2 reads LQKENI. The V gene lost 4 bases and the J gene lost 4 bases, with 8 bases spanning the gap. The CDR3 covers 13 residues. Written as DNA, the CDR3 is TGTGCCAGCTCACAACAGGAAAATCAGCCCCAGCATTTT. Its protein product is CASSQQENQPQHF.

The rearrangement joins TRBV6-5 to TRBJ2-7; D might be TRBD1 (5 bases). Germline assignment: CDR1 MNHEY and CDR2 SVGAGI. This CDR3 has 13 residues. V gave up 2 bases and J gave up 4 bases, with 9 bases separating them. This chain's CDR3 is CASSYRGTYEQYF. The DNA for the CDR3 is TGTGCCAGCAGTTACAGGGGCACTTACGAGCAGTACTTC.

This rearrangement joins TRBV14 to TRBJ1-1; TRBD1 might be the D (6 bases). The germline V and J ends were trimmed by 4 bases and 11 bases, with 26 bases remaining between them. Per germline, CDR1 SGHDN and CDR2 FVKESK. The CDR3 runs to 16 residues. The CDR3 reads CASSPPASGAGVLAFF. DNA for the CDR3: TGTGCCAGCAGCCCCCCCGCTTCGGGGGCGGGGGTATTGGCTTTCTTT.

V gene TRBV3-1 (or the pseudogene TRBV3-2) combines with J gene TRBJ2-5; the match to TRBD2 covers 7 bases. The CDR3 has 13 residues. The germline gives CDR1 LGHDT, CDR2 YNNKEL (reference sequence). V gave up 5 bases and J gave up 3 bases; unmatched junction bases: 3. In DNA form, the CDR3 reads TGTGCCAGCAGCTTCGCGGGGGAAGAGACCCAGTACTTC. This translates into CASSFAGEETQYF.

This chain connects TRBV28 to TRBJ2-1; 7 bases match TRBD1. Germline V lookup: CDR1 MDHEN, CDR2 SYDVKM. J gave up 8 bases and V 5 bases, and 12 bases lay outside the gene matches. The CDR3 extends over 15 amino acids. The CDR3 coding sequence is TGTGCCAGCAGTCCCCCTCCGACAGGGAAGGATGAGCAGTTCTTC. Translating gives CASSPPPTGKDEQFF.

The chain is built from TRBV6-5 and TRBJ1-1, with D possibly matching TRBD1 (5 bases). The germline CDR1 and CDR2 sequences are MNHEY and SVGAGI. This CDR3 spans 15 amino acids. Trimming cost V 6 bases and J 0 bases, with 14 bases left between them. DNA for the CDR3: TGTGCCAGCAGCCGGGACGGAGGGATGAACACTGAAGCTTTCTTT. Protein: CASSRDGGMNTEAFF.

Worth noting for this clone: This CDR3 is also generated by other DNA sequences in the sample. V and J are TRBV30 and TRBJ1-4, with 7 bases aligning to TRBD1. Germline CDR1 reads GTSNPN; CDR2 reads SVGIG (reference sequence). The CDR3 totals 13 residues. The junction had 1 base not matched to a gene; V was cut back by 2 bases and J by 4 bases. The CDR3 is CAWSRDSNEKLFF. CDR3 coding DNA: TGTGCCTGGAGTAGGGACAGTAATGAAAAACTGTTTTTT.

Here the CDR3 DNA reads TGTGCCAGCTACGCGGGCAGGACGGATAGCAATCAGCCCCAGCATTTT. Its translation is CASYAGRTDSNQPQHF. The chain employs TRBV6-6 and TRBJ1-5; no reliable D call. V lost 8 bases to trimming and J lost 0 bases, with 17 bases between them. CDR1 and CDR2 (germline): MNHNY, SVGAGI (reference sequence). The CDR3 has 16 residues.

This chain connects TRBV12-5 to TRBJ2-3; 7 bases are shared with TRBD1. Germline-derived CDR1 and CDR2 are LGHNT and FRNRAP. The CDR3 extends over 17 amino acids. V shed 2 bases, J shed 2 bases, and the junction held 10 bases outside the gene matches. CDR3 in DNA: TGTGCTAGTGGTTTGCCCCAGACAGGGCCTCTCACAGATACGCAGTATTTT. This translates into CASGLPQTGPLTDTQYF.

The V gene is TRBV12-3 or TRBV12-4, the J gene TRBJ1-2, with a tentative D call TRBD1 (6 bases). The V and J ends lost 3 bases and 13 bases respectively, with 15 bases between them. There are 12 residues in the CDR3. CDR3 residues: CASSFGTTGLTF. The CDR3 DNA is TGTGCCAGCAGTTTCGGGACAACCGGGCTCACCTTC.

The chain carries TRBV2 and TRBJ1-2; D possibly corresponds to TRBD1 (5 bases). CDR1 is SNHLY and CDR2 is FYNNEI in the germline V gene. There are 13 residues in the CDR3. V was clipped by 4 bases and J by 1 base, with 7 bases between them. The CDR3: CASSVQVNYGYTF. The CDR3 DNA is TGTGCCAGCAGTGTACAGGTTAACTATGGCTACACCTTC. The variable domain in full, with the rest retrieved from reference TRBV2 and TRBJ1-2, is EPEVTQTPSHQVTQMGQEVILRCVPISNHLYFYWYRQILGQKVEFLVSFYNNEISEKSEIFDDQFSVERPDGSNFTLKIRSTKLEDSAMYFCASSVQVNYGYTFGSGTRLTVV.

This clone was seen more than once but under ten times. This sequence joins TRBV6-1 and TRBJ1-2; no clear D gene. The CDR3 covers 12 residues. V was pared by 8 bases and J by 0 bases, with 7 bases between. Germline V gene lookup returns CDR1 MNHNS and CDR2 SASEGT. The DNA for the CDR3 is TGTGCCAGCTGGGGAGCTAACTATGGCTACACCTTC. This sequence encodes CASWGANYGYTF.

The chain uses TRBV24-1 and TRBJ2-5; TRBD1 matches 10 bases. Per germline, CDR1 KGHDR and CDR2 SFDVKD. With 6 bases clipped from V and 4 bases from J, the junction kept 10 bases outside the gene matches. The CDR3 has 16 amino acids. CDR3: CATSYSGTGVVETQYF. In DNA, the CDR3 is TGTGCCACCAGTTATTCTGGGACAGGGGTCGTAGAGACCCAGTACTTC.

J is TRBJ1-2 and V is TRBV6-5; 10 positions match TRBD1. Losses at the gene ends were 1 base for V and 6 bases for J; bases not matched to a gene: 5. Germline V gene sequence: CDR1 MNHEY, CDR2 SVGAGI. This CDR3 spans 15 amino acids. CDR3 DNA sequence: TGTGCCAGCAGTTACTGGGACAGGGGTTCGGATGGCTACACCTTC. Protein: CASSYWDRGSDGYTF.